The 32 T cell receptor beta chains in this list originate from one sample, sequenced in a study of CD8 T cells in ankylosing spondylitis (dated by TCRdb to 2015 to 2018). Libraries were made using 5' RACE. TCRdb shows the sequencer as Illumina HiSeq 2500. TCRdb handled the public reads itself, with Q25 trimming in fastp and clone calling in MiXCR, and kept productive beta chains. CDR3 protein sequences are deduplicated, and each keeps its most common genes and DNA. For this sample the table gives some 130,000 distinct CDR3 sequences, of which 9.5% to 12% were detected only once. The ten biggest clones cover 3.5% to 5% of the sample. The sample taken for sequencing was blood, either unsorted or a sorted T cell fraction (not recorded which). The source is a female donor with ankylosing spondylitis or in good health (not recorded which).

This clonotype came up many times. CDR3 DNA: TGTGCCAGCAGTATAGGACGATTCTATGGCTACACCTTC. Translated, it gives CASSIGRFYGYTF. V usage is TRBV6-1 and J usage is TRBJ1-2, with no clear D. Germline CDR1 MNHNS, CDR2 SASEGT. The germline V and J ends were trimmed by 5 bases and 4 bases, with 11 bases remaining between them. CDR3 length equals 13 residues.

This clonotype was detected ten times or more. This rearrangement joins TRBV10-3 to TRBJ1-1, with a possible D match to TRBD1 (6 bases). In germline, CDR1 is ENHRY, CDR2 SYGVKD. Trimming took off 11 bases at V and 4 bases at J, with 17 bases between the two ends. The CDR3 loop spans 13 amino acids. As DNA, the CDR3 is TGTGCCGCCACTACAGGGCGAGGCACTGAAGCTTTCTTT. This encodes CAATTGRGTEAFF.

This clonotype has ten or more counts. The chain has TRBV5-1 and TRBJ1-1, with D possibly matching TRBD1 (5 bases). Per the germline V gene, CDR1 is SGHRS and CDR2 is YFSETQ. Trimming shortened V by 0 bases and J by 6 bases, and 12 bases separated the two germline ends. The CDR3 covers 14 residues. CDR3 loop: CASSLAPTDSEAFF. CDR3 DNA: TGCGCCAGCAGCTTGGCCCCGACAGATTCTGAAGCTTTCTTT. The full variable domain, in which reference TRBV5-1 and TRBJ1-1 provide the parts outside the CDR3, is KAGVTQTPRYLIKTRGQQVTLSCSPISGHRSVSWYQQTPGQGLQFLFEYFSETQRNKGNFPGRFSGRQFSNSRSEMNVSTLELGDSALYLCASSLAPTDSEAFFGQGTRLTVV.

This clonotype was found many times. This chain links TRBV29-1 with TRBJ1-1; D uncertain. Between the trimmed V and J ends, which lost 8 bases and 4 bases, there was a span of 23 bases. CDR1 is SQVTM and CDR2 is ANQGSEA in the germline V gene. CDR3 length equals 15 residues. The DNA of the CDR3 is TGCAGCCCCGAAGTCCCCCAGCTCATGAGCACTGAAGCTTTCTTT. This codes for CSPEVPQLMSTEAFF.

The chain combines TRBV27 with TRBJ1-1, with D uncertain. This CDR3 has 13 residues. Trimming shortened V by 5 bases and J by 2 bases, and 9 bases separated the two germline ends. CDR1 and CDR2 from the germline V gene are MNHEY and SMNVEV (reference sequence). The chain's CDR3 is CASSGKSNTEAFF. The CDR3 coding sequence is TGTGCCAGCAGTGGTAAGAGTAACACTGAAGCTTTCTTT.

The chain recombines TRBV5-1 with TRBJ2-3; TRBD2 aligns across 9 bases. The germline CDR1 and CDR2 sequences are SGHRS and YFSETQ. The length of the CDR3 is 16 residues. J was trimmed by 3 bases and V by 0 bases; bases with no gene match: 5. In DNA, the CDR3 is TGCGCCAGCAGCTTGGCCATAGCGGGAGAAACAGATACGCAGTATTTT. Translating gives CASSLAIAGETDTQYF.

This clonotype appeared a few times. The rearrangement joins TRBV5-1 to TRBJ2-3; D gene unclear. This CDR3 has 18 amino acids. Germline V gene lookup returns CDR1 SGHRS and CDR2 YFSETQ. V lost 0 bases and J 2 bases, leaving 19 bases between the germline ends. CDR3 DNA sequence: TGCGCCAGCAGCTTGGATCCCGGTCGGCCCCCCAACACAGATACGCAGTATTTT. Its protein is CASSLDPGRPPNTDTQYF.

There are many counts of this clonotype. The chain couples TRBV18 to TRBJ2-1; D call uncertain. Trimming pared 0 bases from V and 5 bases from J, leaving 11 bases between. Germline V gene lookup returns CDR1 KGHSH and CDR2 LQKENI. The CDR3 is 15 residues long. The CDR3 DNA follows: TGTGCCAGCTCACCACCAAGGTCTGGGAACAATGAGCAGTTCTTC. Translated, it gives CASSPPRSGNNEQFF. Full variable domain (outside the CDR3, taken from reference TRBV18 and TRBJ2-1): NAGVMQNPRHLVRRRGQEARLRCSPMKGHSHVYWYRQLPEEGLKFMVYLQKENIIDESGMPKERFSAEFPKEGPSILRIQQVVRGDSAAYFCASSPPRSGNNEQFFGPGTRLTVL.

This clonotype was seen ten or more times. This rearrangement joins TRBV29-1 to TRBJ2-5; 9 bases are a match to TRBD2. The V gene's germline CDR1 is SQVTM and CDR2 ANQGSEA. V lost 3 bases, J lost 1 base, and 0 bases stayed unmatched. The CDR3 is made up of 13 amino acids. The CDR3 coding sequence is TGCAGCGTTGAGCGGGGGGGCCAAGAGACCCAGTACTTC. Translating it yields CSVERGGQETQYF.

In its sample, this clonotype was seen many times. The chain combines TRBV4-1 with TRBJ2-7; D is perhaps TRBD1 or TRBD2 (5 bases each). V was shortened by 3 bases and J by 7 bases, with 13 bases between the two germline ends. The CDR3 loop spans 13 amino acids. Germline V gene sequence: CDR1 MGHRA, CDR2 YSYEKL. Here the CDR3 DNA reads TGCGCCAGCAGCCAGGGCCTGTGGGGGGAGCAGTACTTC. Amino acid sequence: CASSQGLWGEQYF.

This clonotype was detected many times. CDR3 in DNA: TGTGCCAGCAGCTCGGACAAGGTCGGAGCTTTCTTT. This encodes CASSSDKVGAFF. This chain links TRBV11-2 with TRBJ1-1; D is perhaps TRBD1 (5 bases). The CDR3 extends over 12 amino acids. The V and J ends lost 4 bases and 10 bases respectively, with 13 bases between them. Per the germline V gene, CDR1 is SGHAT and CDR2 is FQNNGV.

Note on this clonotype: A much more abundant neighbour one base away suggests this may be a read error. The DNA for the CDR3 is TGTGCCAGCAGTTCCAACTCCGTCGGGGGCTACCCCTTC. This sequence encodes CASSSNSVGGYPF. The chain carries TRBV27 and TRBJ1-2; D is perhaps TRBD1 (6 bases). CDR3 length equals 13 residues. Germline loops: CDR1 MNHEY, CDR2 SMNVEV (reference sequence).

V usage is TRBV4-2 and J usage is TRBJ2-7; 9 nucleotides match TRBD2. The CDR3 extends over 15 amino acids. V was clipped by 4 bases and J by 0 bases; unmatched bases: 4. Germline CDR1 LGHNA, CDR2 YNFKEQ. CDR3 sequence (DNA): TGTGCCAGCAGCCTTAGCGGGGGCCCCTCCTACGAGCAGTACTTC. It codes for CASSLSGGPSYEQYF.

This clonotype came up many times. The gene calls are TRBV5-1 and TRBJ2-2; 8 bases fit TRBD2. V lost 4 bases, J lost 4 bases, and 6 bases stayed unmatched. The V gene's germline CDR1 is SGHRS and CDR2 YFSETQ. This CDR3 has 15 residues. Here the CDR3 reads CASSAGTRVTGELFF. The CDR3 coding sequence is TGCGCCAGCAGCGCCGGGACTAGGGTCACCGGGGAGCTGTTTTTT.

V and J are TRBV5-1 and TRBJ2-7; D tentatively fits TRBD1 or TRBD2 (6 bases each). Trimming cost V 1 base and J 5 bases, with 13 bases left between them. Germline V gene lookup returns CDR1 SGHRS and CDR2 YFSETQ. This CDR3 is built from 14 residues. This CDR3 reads CASSLRGPLDEQYF. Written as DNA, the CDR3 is TGCGCCAGCAGCTTGCGGGGGCCGCTTGACGAGCAGTACTTC. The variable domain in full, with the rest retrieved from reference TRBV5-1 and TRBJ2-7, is KAGVTQTPRYLIKTRGQQVTLSCSPISGHRSVSWYQQTPGQGLQFLFEYFSETQRNKGNFPGRFSGRQFSNSRSEMNVSTLELGDSALYLCASSLRGPLDEQYFGPGTRLTVT.

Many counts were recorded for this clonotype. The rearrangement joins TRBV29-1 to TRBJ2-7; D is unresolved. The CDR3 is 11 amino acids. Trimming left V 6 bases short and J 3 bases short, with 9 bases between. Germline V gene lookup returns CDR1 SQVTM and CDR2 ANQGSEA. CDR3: CSVYTNYEQYF. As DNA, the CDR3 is TGCAGCGTATACACTAACTACGAGCAGTACTTC.

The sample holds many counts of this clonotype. CDR3 sequence (DNA): TGCGCCAGCAGCCCCGGAAGCCCCTACAATGAGCAGTTCTTC. This codes for CASSPGSPYNEQFF. This rearrangement joins TRBV5-1 to TRBJ2-1; D gene unclear. V was shortened by 4 bases and J by 2 bases, with 10 bases between the two germline ends. This CDR3 region has 14 residues. In germline, CDR1 is SGHRS, CDR2 YFSETQ.

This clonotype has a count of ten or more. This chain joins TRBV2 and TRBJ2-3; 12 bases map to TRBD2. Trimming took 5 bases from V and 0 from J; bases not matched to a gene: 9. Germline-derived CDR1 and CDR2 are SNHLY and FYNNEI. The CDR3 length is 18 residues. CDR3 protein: CASSNGLAGSTSTDTQYF. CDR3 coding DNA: TGTGCCAGCAGTAACGGACTAGCGGGGTCTACTAGCACAGATACGCAGTATTTT.

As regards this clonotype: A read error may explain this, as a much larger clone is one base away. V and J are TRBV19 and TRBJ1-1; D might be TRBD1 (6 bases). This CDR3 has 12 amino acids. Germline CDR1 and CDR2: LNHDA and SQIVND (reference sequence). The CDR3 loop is CVTSARGTKAFF. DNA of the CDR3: TGTGTCACCTCCGCTAGGGGGACAAAAGCTTTCTTT.

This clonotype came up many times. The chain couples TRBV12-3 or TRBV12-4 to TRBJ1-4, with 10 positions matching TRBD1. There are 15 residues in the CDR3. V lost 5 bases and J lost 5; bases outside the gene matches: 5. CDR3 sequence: CASSPRTGGNEKLFF. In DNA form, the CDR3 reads TGTGCCAGCAGTCCCCGGACAGGGGGGAATGAAAAACTGTTTTTT.

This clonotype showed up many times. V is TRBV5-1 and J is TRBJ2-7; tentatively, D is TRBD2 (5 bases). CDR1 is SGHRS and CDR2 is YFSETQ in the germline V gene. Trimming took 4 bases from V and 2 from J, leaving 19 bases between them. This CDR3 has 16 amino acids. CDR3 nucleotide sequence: TGCGCCAGCAGCCCTCCGACGGACTTCCTTCCCTACGAGCAGTACTTC. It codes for CASSPPTDFLPYEQYF.

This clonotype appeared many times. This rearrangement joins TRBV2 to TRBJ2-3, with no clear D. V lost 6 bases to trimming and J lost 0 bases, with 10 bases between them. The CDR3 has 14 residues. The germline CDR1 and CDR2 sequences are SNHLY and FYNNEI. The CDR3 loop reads CASSAMLSTDTQYF. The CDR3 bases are TGTGCCAGCAGCGCAATGTTGAGCACAGATACGCAGTATTTT. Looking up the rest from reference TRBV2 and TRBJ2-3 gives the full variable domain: EPEVTQTPSHQVTQMGQEVILRCVPISNHLYFYWYRQILGQKVEFLVSFYNNEISEKSEIFDDQFSVERPDGSNFTLKIRSTKLEDSAMYFCASSAMLSTDTQYFGPGTRLTVL.

The CDR3 sequence: CASGDGGPYEQYF. The CDR3 DNA reads TGTGCCAGCGGAGATGGCGGGCCCTACGAGCAGTACTTC. The chain links TRBV18 to TRBJ2-7, with D perhaps matching TRBD2 (5 bases). The CDR3 is made up of 13 amino acids. The V end was cut by 8 bases, the J end by 2 bases, with 13 bases between. The germline V gene encodes CDR1 KGHSH and CDR2 LQKENI.

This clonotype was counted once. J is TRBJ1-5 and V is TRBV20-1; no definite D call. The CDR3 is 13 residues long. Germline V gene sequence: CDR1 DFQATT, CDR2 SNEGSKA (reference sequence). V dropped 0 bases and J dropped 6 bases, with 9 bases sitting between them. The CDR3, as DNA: TGCAGTGCTAGAGAGTCGGTCCTTCAGCCCCAGCATTTT. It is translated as CSARESVLQPQHF.

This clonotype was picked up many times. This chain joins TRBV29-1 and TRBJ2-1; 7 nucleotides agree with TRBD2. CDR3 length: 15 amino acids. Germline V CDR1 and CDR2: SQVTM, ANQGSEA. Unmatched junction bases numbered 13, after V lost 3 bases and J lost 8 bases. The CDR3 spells CSVEPAGREGYEQFF. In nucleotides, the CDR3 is TGCAGCGTTGAGCCCGCTGGGAGGGAGGGCTATGAGCAGTTCTTC.

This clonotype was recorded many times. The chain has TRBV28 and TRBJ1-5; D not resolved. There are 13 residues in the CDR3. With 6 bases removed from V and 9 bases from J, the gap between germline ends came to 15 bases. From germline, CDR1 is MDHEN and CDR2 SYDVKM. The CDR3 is CASSSLGERPQHF. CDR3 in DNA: TGTGCCAGCAGCTCCTTAGGTGAACGGCCCCAGCATTTT. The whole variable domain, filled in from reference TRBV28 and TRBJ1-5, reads DVKVTQSSRYLVKRTGEKVFLECVQDMDHENMFWYRQDPGLGLRLIYFSYDVKMKEKGDIPEGYSVSREKKERFSLILESASTNQTSMYLCASSSLGERPQHFGDGTRLSIL.

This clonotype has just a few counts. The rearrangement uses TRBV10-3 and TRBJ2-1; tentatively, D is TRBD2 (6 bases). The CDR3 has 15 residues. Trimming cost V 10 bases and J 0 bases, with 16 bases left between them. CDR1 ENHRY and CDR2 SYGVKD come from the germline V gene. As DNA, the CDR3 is TGTGCCACCAGACCCGGGACTTCCTCCTACAATGAGCAGTTCTTC. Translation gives CATRPGTSSYNEQFF.

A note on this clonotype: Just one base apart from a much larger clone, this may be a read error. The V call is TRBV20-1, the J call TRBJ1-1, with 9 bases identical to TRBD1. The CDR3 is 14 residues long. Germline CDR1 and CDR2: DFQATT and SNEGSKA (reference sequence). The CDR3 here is CRGGTGRLNSEAFF. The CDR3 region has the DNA TGCAGGGGGGGGACAGGGCGGCTGAACTCTGAAGCTTTCTTT.

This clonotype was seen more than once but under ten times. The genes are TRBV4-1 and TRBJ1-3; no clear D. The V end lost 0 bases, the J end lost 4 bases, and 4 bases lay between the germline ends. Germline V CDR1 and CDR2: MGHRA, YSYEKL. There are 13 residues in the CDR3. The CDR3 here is CASSQETGNTIYF. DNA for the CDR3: TGCGCCAGCAGCCAAGAGACGGGAAACACCATATATTTT.

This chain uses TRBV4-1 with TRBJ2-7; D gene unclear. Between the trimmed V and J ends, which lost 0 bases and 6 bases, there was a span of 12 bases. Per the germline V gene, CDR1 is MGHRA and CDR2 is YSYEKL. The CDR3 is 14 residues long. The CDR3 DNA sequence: TGCGCCAGCAGCCAAGATGAAAGGGTACGCGAGCAGTACTTC. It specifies CASSQDERVREQYF.

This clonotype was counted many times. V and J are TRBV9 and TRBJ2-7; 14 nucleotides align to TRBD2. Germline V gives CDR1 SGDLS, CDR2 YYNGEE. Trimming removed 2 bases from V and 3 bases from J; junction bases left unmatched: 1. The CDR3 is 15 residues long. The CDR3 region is CASSVGTSGSYEQYF. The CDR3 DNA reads TGTGCCAGCAGCGTGGGGACTAGCGGGAGCTACGAGCAGTACTTC.

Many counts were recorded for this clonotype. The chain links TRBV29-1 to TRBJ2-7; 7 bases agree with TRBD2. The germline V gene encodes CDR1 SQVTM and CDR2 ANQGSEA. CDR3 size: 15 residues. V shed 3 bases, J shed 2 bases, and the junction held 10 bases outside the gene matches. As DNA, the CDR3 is TGCAGCGTTGAGGCGGGGGTGAGGAACACCTACGAGCAGTACTTC. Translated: CSVEAGVRNTYEQYF.